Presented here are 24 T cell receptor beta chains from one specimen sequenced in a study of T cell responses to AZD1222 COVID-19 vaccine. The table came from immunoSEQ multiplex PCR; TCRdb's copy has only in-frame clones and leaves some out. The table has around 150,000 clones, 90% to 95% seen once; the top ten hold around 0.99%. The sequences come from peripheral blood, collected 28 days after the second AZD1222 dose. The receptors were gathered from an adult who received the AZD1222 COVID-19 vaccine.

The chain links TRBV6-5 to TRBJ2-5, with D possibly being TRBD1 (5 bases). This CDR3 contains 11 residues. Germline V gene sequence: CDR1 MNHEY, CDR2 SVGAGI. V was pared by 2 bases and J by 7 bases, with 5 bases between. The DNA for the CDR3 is TGTGCCAGCAGTTACGGGGCGACCCAGTACTTC. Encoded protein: CASSYGATQYF.

CDR3 DNA sequence: TGTGCCAGCAGCCGCACAGGGAATGGCTACACCTTC. As protein: CASSRTGNGYTF. The chain couples TRBV11-2 to TRBJ1-2; perhaps TRBD1 as D (6 bases). The CDR3 runs to 12 residues. Germline CDR1 SGHAT, CDR2 FQNNGV. V dropped 5 bases and J dropped 6 bases, with 10 bases sitting between them.

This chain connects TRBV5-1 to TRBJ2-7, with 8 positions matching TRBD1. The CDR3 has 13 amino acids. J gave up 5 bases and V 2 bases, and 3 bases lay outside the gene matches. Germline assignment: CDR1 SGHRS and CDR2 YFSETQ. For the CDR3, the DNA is TGCGCCAGCAGCTTTGGACAGGGTAACGAGCAGTACTTC. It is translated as CASSFGQGNEQYF.

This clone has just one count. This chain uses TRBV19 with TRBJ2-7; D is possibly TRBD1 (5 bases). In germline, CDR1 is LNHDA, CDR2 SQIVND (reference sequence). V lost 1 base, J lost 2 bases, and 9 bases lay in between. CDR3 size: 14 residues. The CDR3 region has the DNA TGTGCCAGTAGTATAGGGGGCGGAGCCTACGAGCAGTACTTC. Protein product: CASSIGGGAYEQYF. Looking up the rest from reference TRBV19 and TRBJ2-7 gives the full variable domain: DGGITQSPKYLFRKEGQNVTLSCEQNLNHDAMYWYRQDPGQGLRLIYYSQIVNDFQKGDIAEGYSVSREKKESFPLTVTSAQKNPTAFYLCASSIGGGAYEQYFGPGTRLTVT.

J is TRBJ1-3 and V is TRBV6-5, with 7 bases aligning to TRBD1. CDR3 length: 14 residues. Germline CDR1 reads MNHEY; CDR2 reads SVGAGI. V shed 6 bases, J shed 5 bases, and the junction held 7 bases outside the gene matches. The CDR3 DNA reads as TGTGCCAGCAGGCGACAGGGTAGTCGAAACACCATATATTTT. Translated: CASRRQGSRNTIYF.

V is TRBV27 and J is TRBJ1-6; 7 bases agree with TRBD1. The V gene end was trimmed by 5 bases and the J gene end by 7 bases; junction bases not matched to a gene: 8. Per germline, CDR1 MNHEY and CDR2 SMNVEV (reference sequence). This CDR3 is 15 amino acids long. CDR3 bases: TGTGCCAGCAGTGGAGGGGCAGGGGGAAATTCACCCCTCCACTTT. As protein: CASSGGAGGNSPLHF.

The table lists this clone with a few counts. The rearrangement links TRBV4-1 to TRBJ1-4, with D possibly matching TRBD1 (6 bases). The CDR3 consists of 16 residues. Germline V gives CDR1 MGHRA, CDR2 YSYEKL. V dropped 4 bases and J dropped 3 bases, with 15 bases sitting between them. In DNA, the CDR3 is TGCGCCAGCAGCCTCGGGTGGGGGGCTTCTAATGAAAAACTGTTTTTT. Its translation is CASSLGWGASNEKLFF.

CDR3 sequence reads: CASSEVAGSDEQFF. The DNA of the CDR3 is TGTGCCAGCAGTGAAGTGGCGGGGTCGGATGAGCAGTTCTTC. The J gene is TRBJ2-1, the V gene TRBV6-1, with D perhaps matching TRBD2 (6 bases). Trimming left V 1 base short and J 8 bases short, with 12 bases between. CDR3 length: 14 residues. The germline gives CDR1 MNHNS, CDR2 SASEGT.

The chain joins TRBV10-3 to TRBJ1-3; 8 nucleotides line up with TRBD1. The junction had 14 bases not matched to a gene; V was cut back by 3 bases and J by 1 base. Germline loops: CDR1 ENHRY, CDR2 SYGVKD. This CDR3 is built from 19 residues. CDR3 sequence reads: CAISERTGRTLPSGNTIYF. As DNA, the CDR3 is TGTGCCATCAGTGAAAGGACAGGGCGCACCTTACCTTCTGGAAACACCATATATTTT.

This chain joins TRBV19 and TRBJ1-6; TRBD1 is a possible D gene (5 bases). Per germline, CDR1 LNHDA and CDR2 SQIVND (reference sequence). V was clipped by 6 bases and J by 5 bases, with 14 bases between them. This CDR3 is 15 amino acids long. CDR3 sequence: CASSPRGSNNSPLHF. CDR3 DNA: TGTGCCAGTAGCCCCCGGGGCAGCAATAATTCACCCCTCCACTTT.

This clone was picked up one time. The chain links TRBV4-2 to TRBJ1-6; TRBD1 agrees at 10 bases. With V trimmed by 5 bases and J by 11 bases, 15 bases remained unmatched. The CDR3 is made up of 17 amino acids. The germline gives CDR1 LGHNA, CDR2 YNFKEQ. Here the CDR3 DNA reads TGTGCCAGCAGCGCCCGACAGGGGGCCGGGAGCTTGGCACCCCTCCACTTT. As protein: CASSARQGAGSLAPLHF.

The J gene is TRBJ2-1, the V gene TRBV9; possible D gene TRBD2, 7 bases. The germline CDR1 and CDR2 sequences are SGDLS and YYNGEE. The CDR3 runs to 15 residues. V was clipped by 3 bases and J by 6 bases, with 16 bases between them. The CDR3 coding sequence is TGTGCCAGCAGCGCTGGGGGCGGGGGTTTCAATGAGCAGTTCTTC. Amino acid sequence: CASSAGGGGFNEQFF.

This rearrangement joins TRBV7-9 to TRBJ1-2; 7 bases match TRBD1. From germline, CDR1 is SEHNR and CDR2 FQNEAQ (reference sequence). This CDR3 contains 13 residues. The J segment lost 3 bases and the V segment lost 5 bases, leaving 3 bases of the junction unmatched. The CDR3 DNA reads TGTGCCAGCAGCCGCGGACAGGACTATGGCTACACCTTC. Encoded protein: CASSRGQDYGYTF.

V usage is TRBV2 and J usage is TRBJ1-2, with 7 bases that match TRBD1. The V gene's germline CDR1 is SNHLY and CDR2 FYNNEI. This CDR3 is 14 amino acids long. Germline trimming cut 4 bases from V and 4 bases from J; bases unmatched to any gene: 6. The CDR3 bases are TGTGCCAGCAGTGGGACAGGTGGAAGCTATGGCTACACCTTC. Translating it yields CASSGTGGSYGYTF.

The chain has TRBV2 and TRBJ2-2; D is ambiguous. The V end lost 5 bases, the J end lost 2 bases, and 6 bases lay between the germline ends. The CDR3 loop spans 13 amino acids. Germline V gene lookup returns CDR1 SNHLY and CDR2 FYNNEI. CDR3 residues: CASSPINTGELFF. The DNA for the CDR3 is TGTGCCAGCAGTCCCATAAACACCGGGGAGCTGTTTTTT.

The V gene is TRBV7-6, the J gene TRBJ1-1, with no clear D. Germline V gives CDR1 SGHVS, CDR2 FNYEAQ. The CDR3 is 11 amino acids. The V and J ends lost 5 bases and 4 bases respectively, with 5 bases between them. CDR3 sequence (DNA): TGTGCCAGCAGCCCAAGCACTGAAGCTTTCTTT. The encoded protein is CASSPSTEAFF.

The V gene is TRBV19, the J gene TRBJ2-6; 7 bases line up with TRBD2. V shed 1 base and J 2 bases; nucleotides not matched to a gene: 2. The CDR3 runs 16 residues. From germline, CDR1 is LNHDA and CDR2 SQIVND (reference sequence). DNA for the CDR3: TGTGCCAGTAGTATAGCGGGGGGTGCTGGGGCCAACGTCCTGACTTTC. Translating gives CASSIAGGAGANVLTF. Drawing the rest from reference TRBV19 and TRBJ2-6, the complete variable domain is DGGITQSPKYLFRKEGQNVTLSCEQNLNHDAMYWYRQDPGQGLRLIYYSQIVNDFQKGDIAEGYSVSREKKESFPLTVTSAQKNPTAFYLCASSIAGGAGANVLTFGAGSRLTVL.

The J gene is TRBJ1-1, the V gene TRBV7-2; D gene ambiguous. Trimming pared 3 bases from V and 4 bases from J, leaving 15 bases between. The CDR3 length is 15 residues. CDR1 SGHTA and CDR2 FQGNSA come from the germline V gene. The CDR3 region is CASSFSRMTGTEAFF. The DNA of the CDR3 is TGTGCCAGCAGCTTCTCTAGGATGACTGGCACTGAAGCTTTCTTT.

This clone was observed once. The CDR3 is CASSAPAGGTYGYTF. CDR3 bases: TGTGCCAGCAGCGCCCCGGCAGGGGGAACCTATGGCTACACCTTC. The V and J genes are TRBV5-6 and TRBJ1-2; TRBD1 matches at 7 bases. The V and J ends lost 4 bases and 4 bases, in that order; junction bases with no gene match: 10. Germline CDR1 SGHDT, CDR2 YYEEEE. CDR3 length: 15 residues.

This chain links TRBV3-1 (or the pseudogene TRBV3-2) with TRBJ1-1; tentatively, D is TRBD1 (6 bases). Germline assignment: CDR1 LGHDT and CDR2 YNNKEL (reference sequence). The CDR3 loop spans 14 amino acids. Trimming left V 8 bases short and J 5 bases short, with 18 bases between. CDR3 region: CASGPGRGETEAFF. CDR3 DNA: TGTGCCAGCGGTCCCGGGAGGGGGGAAACTGAAGCTTTCTTT.

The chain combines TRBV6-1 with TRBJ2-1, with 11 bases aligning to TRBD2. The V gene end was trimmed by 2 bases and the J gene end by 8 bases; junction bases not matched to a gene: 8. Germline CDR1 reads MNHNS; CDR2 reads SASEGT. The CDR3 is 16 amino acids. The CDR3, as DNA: TGTGCCAGCAGTGAAAATAGCGGGGGGGCCGTCGATGAGCAGTTCTTC. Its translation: CASSENSGGAVDEQFF.

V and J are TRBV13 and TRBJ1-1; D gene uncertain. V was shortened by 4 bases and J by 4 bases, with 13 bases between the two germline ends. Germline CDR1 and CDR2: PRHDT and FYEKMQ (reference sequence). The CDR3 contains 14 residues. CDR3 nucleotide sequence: TGTGCCAGCAGCTCCGGGCTCGTGGGCACTGAAGCTTTCTTT. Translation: CASSSGLVGTEAFF.

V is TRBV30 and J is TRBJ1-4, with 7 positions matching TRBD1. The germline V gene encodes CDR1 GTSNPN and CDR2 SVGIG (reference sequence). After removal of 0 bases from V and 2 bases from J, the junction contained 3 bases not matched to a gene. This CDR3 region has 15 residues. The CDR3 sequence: CAWSVQGGTNEKLFF. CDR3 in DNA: TGTGCCTGGAGTGTCCAGGGGGGGACTAATGAAAAACTGTTTTTT. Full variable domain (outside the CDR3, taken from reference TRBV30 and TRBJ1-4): SQTIHQWPATLVQPVGSPLSLECTVEGTSNPNLYWYRQAAGRGLQLLFYSVGIGQISSEVPQNLSASRPQDRQFILSSKKLLLSDSGFYLCAWSVQGGTNEKLFFGSGTQLSVL.

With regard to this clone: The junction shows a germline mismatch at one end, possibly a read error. CDR3 DNA sequence: TGTGCCAACAGCTTAAACCCAGGACAGGTGAACACTGAAGCTTTCTTT. It translates to CANSLNPGQVNTEAFF. V and J are TRBV7-8 and TRBJ1-1; 7 bases are shared with TRBD1. This CDR3 has 16 amino acids. Germline CDR1 and CDR2: SGHVS and FQNEAQ. Combining the CDR3 with reference TRBV7-8 and TRBJ1-1 gives the whole variable domain GAGVSQSPRYKVAKRGQDVALRCDPISGHVSLFWYQQALGQGPEFLTYFQNEAQLDKSGLPSDRFFAERPEGSVSTLKIQRTQQEDSAVYLCANSLNPGQVNTEAFFGQGTRLTVV.